This T cell receptor (beta chain) was identified during a study of cytomegalovirus exposure and HLA in healthy donors. The germline V gene has CDR1 SGHNT and CDR2 YYREEE (reference sequence). The CDR3 spans 13 residues. Concerning this clone: Its antigen remains unidentified. A read error may produce the germline difference seen at one junction end.

13 Jbeta primers and 60 Vbeta primers were used for the PCR. Clones were read by immunoSEQ multiplex PCR, and TCRdb kept only the in-frame ones, dropping some. The repertoire holds 110,000 to 150,000 clones, with about 10% as singletons. Whole-study findings and limits: Accurate predictions that matched the HLA-A and HLA-B alleles of most subjects were reportedly made from TCR beta sequences.

V and J are TRBV5-4 and TRBJ2-5; no firm D call. The TCR was taken from a man aged 45-65 years in good health and CMV-seronegative. Sample: PBMCs. CDR3 sequence (DNA): TGTGCCAGCAGCTTGGCTGAGCCAGAGGCCCAGTACTTC. The encoded protein is CASSLAEPEAQYF.